These T cell receptor beta chains were read from a single sample in a study of T cell changes during pregnancy in multiple sclerosis. Sequencing was performed with immunoSEQ multiplex PCR; in TCRdb, only in-frame clones are kept and a portion is missing. The sample comprises 40,000 or so clones, 92% of which are singletons, and approximately 5.1% rests with the top ten. Specimen: CD8+ T cells from peripheral blood mononuclear cells, collected in the third trimester of pregnancy. The receptors originated from a female donor with multiple sclerosis, enrolled in a pregnancy study. Both conserved end residues are trimmed from each CDR3. Fields, in order: V gene, J gene, CDR3 protein.

TRBV13	TRBJ1-2	ASSSDRGKPTYGYT
TRBV11-2	TRBJ1-5	ASSERQNQPQH
TRBV10-3	TRBJ2-7	AISVPPHRDYAYEQY
TRBV9	TRBJ2-7	ASSVTGTSGYEQY
TRBV2	TRBJ2-1	ASSEQRDRYNEQF
TRBV21-1	TRBJ2-7	ASSKEGFEATVPDSYEQY
TRBV5-1	TRBJ1-2	ASSLGTGGHGYT
TRBV19	TRBJ2-1	ASSMASASSYNEQF
TRBV5-4	TRBJ2-7	ASSTTRGHEQY
TRBV28	TRBJ2-1	ASSWAGSRGGYDNEQF
TRBV4-2	NA	ASSLERLESYEQY
TRBV15	TRBJ2-4	ATSRGSGRENIQY
TRBV11-2	TRBJ2-1	ASSSSTYNEQF
TRBV4-1	TRBJ1-1	ASTSTGGYTEAF
TRBV6-4	TRBJ2-2	ASRAQNTGELF